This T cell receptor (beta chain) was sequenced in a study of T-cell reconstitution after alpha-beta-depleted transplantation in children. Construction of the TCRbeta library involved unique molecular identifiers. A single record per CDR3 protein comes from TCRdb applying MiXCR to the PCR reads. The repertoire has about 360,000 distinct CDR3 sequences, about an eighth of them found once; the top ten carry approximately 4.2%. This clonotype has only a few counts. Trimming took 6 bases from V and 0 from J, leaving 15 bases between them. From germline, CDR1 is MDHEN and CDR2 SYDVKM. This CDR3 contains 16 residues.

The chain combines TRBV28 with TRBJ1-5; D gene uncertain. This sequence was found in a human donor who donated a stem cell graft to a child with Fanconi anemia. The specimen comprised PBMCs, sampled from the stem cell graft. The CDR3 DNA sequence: TGTGCCAGCAGCCCCCCCCGTGGTTATAGCAATCAGCCCCAGCATTTT. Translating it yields CASSPPRGYSNQPQHF.